This TCR beta chain was recovered during a study of shared clonotypes between healthy human individuals (dated by TCRdb to the early 2020s). Study-wide context: A few men and two women, aged 18 to 49 years, made up the cohort. Each donor's leukapheresis produced roughly between roughly 0.85 and 9.5 billion PBMCs. Blood TCR repertoires of about 5 healthy adults were deeply sequenced to estimate repertoire size and the extent of clonotype sharing between individuals. To increase sequencing depth and limit assay-specific biases, different laboratories used diverse techniques to prepare libraries and sequence TCR repertoires. Per donor, three plates each were used for CD4 naive and CD4 memory, two for CD8 naive, and one for CD8 memory. On the study overall, not on this receptor specifically: The small number of donors limited the genetic and exposure-history diversity represented. Higher generation probabilities were observed for clonotypes shared by all four sorted-subset donors than for non-shared clonotypes. Pairwise subsampling indicated that sequencing depth was expected to affect the degree of clonotype sharing among donors. Sampling was limited to blood, and TCR repertoires in tissue likely differ from TCR repertoires in blood. When a handful of donors were compared, the shared fraction of clonotypes was 5% to 6.5% for naive CD4, approximately 3.3% for naive CD8, 2% to 2.5% for memory CD4, and around 0.4% for memory CD8. Incomplete sequencing was indicated by rarefaction of sorted-subset datasets, despite the large sequencing depth. Larger estimated clonotype richness was generally found for naive subsets than for memory subsets.

The donors were healthy, HIV-negative adults with no recently reported acute infections or vaccinations. All donors were Caucasian adults living in Nashville, Tennessee, USA. Magnetic negative selection was used to enrich CD4+ T cells, after which naive cells were positively selected on CD45RA and the negative fraction became the memory subset. Blood was collected by leukapheresis, and PBMCs were isolated by Ficoll-Histopaque density gradient centrifugation and then cryopreserved in liquid nitrogen vapor phase. Analytical flow cytometry was used to check the purity and quantity of each magnetically sorted T cell population. Genomic DNA was isolated from each sorted fraction and quantified by UV absorbance on a Nanodrop 2000c. Turning to this clone: Its antigen is unknown. No clone much larger than this one lies a single base away; base qualities are absent.

Using the deep immunoSEQ assay, multiplex PCR amplified TCR CDR3 regions from genomic DNA. For each cell subset, the extracted genomic DNA was distributed evenly across all wells of several immunoSEQ 96-well plates, and each plate served as one replicate. For sorted subsets, about 220 ng of genomic DNA, equivalent to 25,000 to 35,000 T cell genomes, went into each replicate PCR. The purified libraries were quantified using a Qubit 3.0 fluorometer, sized with a Bioanalyzer 2100, and then quantified again using the KAPA Library Quantification kit. Every immunoSEQ 96-well plate was sequenced on a separate single-read 150-cycle Illumina NextSeq 550 flow cell. The source study handled its data this way. Because only junctional sequences without quality scores were contained in the immunoSEQ output, filtering matching that applied to full-length reads could not be performed. To assign V/J genes and CDR3, sequences were annotated using PyIR, a Python wrapper for IgBLAST v1.9, with IMGT germline references. Reads were filtered out if the reads had weak V/J assignments (E-value above 1e-6), no CDR3, stop codons, out-of-frame junctions, or ambiguous translated residues. A V3J clonotype was defined by an identical inferred V gene, J gene, and CDR3 amino acid sequence. Percentage overlap between repertoires was computed as shared unique clonotypes divided by the size of the smaller repertoire. RTK rarefaction, the Chao1 estimator, and Recon v2.1 estimates of unobserved clonotypes were used to assess repertoire richness. OLGA was used to compute generation probabilities for all TCRbeta clonotypes that the gDNA method yielded from a handful of donors. The source is immuneACCESS, and TCRdb retained only in-frame sequences with V and J called. Part of the clones is not carried over; for the studies checked, unresolved V genes explain less than half of this, and the remainder is unexplained. The V and J calls and the clone size are those of that table, but D and trimming were determined from the DNA. The sample table lists over 700,000 clones, roughly 72% of them with a count of one. The leading ten clones occupy about 1.8% of the sample.

Sequencing input: memory CD4+ T cells sorted from blood. The sample's cell subset or site, from its label and the paper: CD45RA-negative fraction. The clonotype was recovered from a woman under 40 in good health.

The CDR3 region has the sequence CASRRVQQSISSSEQYF. The DNA sequence is given as TGTGCCAGCAGGAGGGTTCAACAATCTATTTCTTCGTCCGAGCAGTACTTC. The rearrangement joined TRBV5-5 to TRBJ2-7; the D gene is possibly TRBD2, with 5 bases matching. V and J are truncated by 5 bases and 6 bases respectively, leaving an intervening sequence of 27 bases. The germline V gene (reference sequence) yields SGHKS for CDR1 and YYEKEE for CDR2. Spanning cysteine to phenylalanine, the CDR3 consists of 17 amino acids. Only the CDR3 DNA is retained, 51 bases long and in frame from the first base. With the rest looked up from the reference TRBV5-5 and TRBJ2-7 genes rather than sequenced, the full variable domain is DAGVTQSPTHLIKTRGQQVTLRCSPISGHKSVSWYQQVLGQGPQFIFQYYEKEERGRGNFPDRFSARQFPNYSSELNVNALLLGDSALYLCASRRVQQSISSSEQYFGPGTRLTVT.